This T cell receptor beta chain appears in the sequencing data of a study of beta chain features in type 1 diabetes. Across the study: The study found patients and healthy donors alike in age, gender and cell yields. Researchers looked at over 100,000,000 sorted cells across all samples. Whole-study findings and limits: Over-representation of high TCR-expressing cells was a possible consequence of cDNA sequencing. There was a moderate but significant shortening of TCRB CDR3s in all four CD4+ subsets of Type 1 diabetes patients.

The J segment lost 1 base and the V segment lost 8 bases, leaving 5 bases of the junction unmatched. The CDR3 extends over 13 amino acids. CDR1 and CDR2 from the germline V gene are GTSNPN and SVGIG (reference sequence). Reverse transcription of all isolated RNA meant that expressed TCRB transcripts were sequenced. The assay was immunoSEQ multiplex PCR, and TCRdb's table has in-frame clones only and misses some. The table shows over 650,000 clones, with around 15% occurring only once. This clone was seen more than once but under ten times. Its antigen is unidentified. The chain has TRBV30 and TRBJ2-7; 10 positions agree with TRBD1. Sequencing was done on a sample of naive CD4+ T cells from blood. The receptor was isolated from a man between 18 and 35 years old with type 1 diabetes. CDR3 DNA sequence: TGTGCCGCTGGGACAGGGGTATCCTACGAGCAGTACTTC. Translation: CAAGTGVSYEQYF.